This paragraph reports one T cell receptor (beta chain). Its matching antigen is unknown. This sample stems from a study of post-analysis software for immune sequencing data. The wider study: Secondary progressive, relapsing-remitting and progressive-relapsing multiple sclerosis were among the included disease courses.

Built from TCR beta cDNA, the libraries had unique molecular identifiers in them. Roughly 0.5 million cDNA molecules were obtained from roughly 1 to 10 million T cells. TCRdb reanalysed the PCR reads using MiXCR and keeps one entry per CDR3 protein. The repertoire consists of almost 700,000 distinct CDR3 sequences, with approximately 59% occurring once and the leading ten covering about 11%. Study conclusions and caveats: Co-batched samples clustered tightly together by F measure. Compared against controls, patients with multiple sclerosis displayed significantly lower normalized Chao1 diversity.

The receptor comes from a girl aged 2 to 10 with multiple sclerosis. Sample: blood.

The CDR3 protein is CASSPDYPNEQFF. The CDR3 coding sequence is TGTGCCAGCAGCCCGGACTACCCCAATGAGCAGTTCTTC. V is TRBV7-6 and J is TRBJ2-1; D perhaps matches TRBD2 (6 bases). CDR1 SGHVS and CDR2 FNYEAQ come from the germline V gene. Trimming removed 5 bases from V and 6 bases from J, with 11 bases in between. This CDR3 region has 13 residues.